A single sample gave rise to the 10 T cell receptor beta chains below, sequenced in a study of identical twins. TCRdb redid the calling of the 5' RACE reads with MiXCR, one entry per CDR3 protein. The sample records approximately 890,000 distinct CDR3 sequences, 9% to 15% being singletons. This same sample was also taken into another study, of yellow fever vaccine responses in identical twins.

Material: PBMCs. These TCRs come from a woman aged 18-29 years in good health.

This clonotype was recorded a few times. The chain has TRBV24-1 and TRBJ2-1; TRBD1 agrees at 9 bases. With V trimmed by 6 bases and J by 4 bases, 6 bases remained unmatched. The CDR3 runs 15 residues. Germline assignment: CDR1 KGHDR and CDR2 SFDVKD. CDR3 sequence reads: CATSQTGTGYNEQFF. CDR3 in DNA: TGTGCCACCAGTCAAACCGGGACAGGGTACAATGAGCAGTTCTTC.

This clonotype turned up a few times. This chain connects TRBV7-8 to TRBJ2-7; the D call may be TRBD1 or TRBD2 (5 bases each). V lost 1 base, J lost 3 bases, and 16 bases lay in between. The CDR3 runs 16 residues. The germline V gene has CDR1 SGHVS and CDR2 FQNEAQ. In DNA form, the CDR3 reads TGTGCCAGCAGCTTAGGAGGGTCAGGGCTCCTCTACGAGCAGTACTTC. Its translation: CASSLGGSGLLYEQYF. The full variable domain, rest sourced from reference TRBV7-8 and TRBJ2-7, is GAGVSQSPRYKVAKRGQDVALRCDPISGHVSLFWYQQALGQGPEFLTYFQNEAQLDKSGLPSDRFFAERPEGSVSTLKIQRTQQEDSAVYLCASSLGGSGLLYEQYFGPGTRLTVT.

The genes are TRBV10-3 and TRBJ1-1, with 8 bases matching TRBD1. Germline CDR1 is ENHRY and CDR2 is SYGVKD. The CDR3 is made up of 17 amino acids. With V trimmed by 9 bases and J by 1 base, 16 bases remained unmatched. Here the CDR3 DNA reads TGTGCCATTGACCGGACAGGGATAGGATTCGCGAACACTGAAGCTTTCTTT. Residues: CAIDRTGIGFANTEAFF.

This chain connects TRBV5-1 to TRBJ2-5; 10 bases line up with TRBD1. CDR1 and CDR2 from the germline V gene are SGHRS and YFSETQ. Losses at the gene ends were 2 bases for V and 5 bases for J; bases not matched to a gene: 6. There are 15 residues in the CDR3. CDR3 DNA: TGCGCCAGCAGCTTCCGACAGGGGGCGGGGGAGACCCAGTACTTC. It translates to CASSFRQGAGETQYF.

This clonotype was counted a few times. V gene TRBV7-2 combines with J gene TRBJ1-6; D is perhaps TRBD1 (5 bases). CDR1 and CDR2 (germline): SGHTA, FQGNSA. The V end was cut by 1 base, the J end by 7 bases, with 17 bases between. The CDR3 runs to 17 residues. In nucleotides, the CDR3 is TGTGCCAGCAGCTTAGGACAGCTTTTCGGCATAAATTCACCCCTCCACTTT. This translates into CASSLGQLFGINSPLHF.

This clonotype was counted between two and nine times. The chain combines TRBV20-1 with TRBJ2-6; D is unresolved. This CDR3 comprises 16 residues. In germline, CDR1 is DFQATT, CDR2 SNEGSKA (reference sequence). Trimming pared 1 base from V and 0 bases from J, leaving 10 bases between. In DNA form, the CDR3 reads TGCAGTGCTAGAGGCCCCGGTGGCTCTGGGGCCAACGTCCTGACTTTC. Protein: CSARGPGGSGANVLTF.

The chain has TRBV29-1 and TRBJ2-2; D call uncertain. Trimming left V 2 bases short and J 1 base short, with 8 bases between. Looked up from germline, CDR1 is SQVTM and CDR2 is ANQGSEA. This CDR3 has 14 residues. CDR3 sequence (DNA): TGCAGCGTTGAAAGTCCGGTGAACACCGGGGAGCTGTTTTTT. It translates to CSVESPVNTGELFF.

V and J are TRBV5-1 and TRBJ1-2, with TRBD1 identical over 7 bases. CDR1 and CDR2 (germline): SGHRS, YFSETQ. J was trimmed by 8 bases and V by 0 bases; bases with no gene match: 7. This CDR3 contains 14 residues. Here the CDR3 DNA reads TGCGCCAGCAGCTTGGCAGACAGGGTTGGAGGCTACACCTTC. This translates into CASSLADRVGGYTF.

This clonotype was seen ten or more times. The chain links TRBV9 to TRBJ1-4; D is unresolved. V lost 0 bases to trimming and J lost 4 bases, with 10 bases between them. CDR1 is SGDLS, CDR2 YYNGEE, per germline. CDR3 length: 15 residues. DNA of the CDR3: TGTGCCAGCAGCGTAGCGGCAGGAGTTAATGAAAAACTGTTTTTT. Its protein product is CASSVAAGVNEKLFF.

This clonotype was seen ten or more times. This chain connects TRBV19 to TRBJ2-7; TRBD1 or TRBD2 may be the D gene (5 bases each). Germline V lookup: CDR1 LNHDA, CDR2 SQIVND (reference sequence). The germline V and J ends were trimmed by 10 bases and 1 base, with 20 bases remaining between them. The CDR3 covers 15 residues. CDR3 nucleotides: TGTGCCACAATGAGCGGTCCAGGGTTTTCCTACGAGCAGTACTTC. Its translation is CATMSGPGFSYEQYF.